This T cell receptor (beta chain) was identified during a study of T cell responses to AZD1222 COVID-19 vaccine. General study results and limits: The donors showed a predominance of white British ancestry and of females, with possible underestimation of clonal diversity. Increases in Spike-specific TCR breadth and depth were seen after two AZD1222 doses. Baseline seropositivity occurred in only a handful of AZD1222 recipients. A reported finding is that nearly half of spike-specific TCRs target unmutated variant regions.

Here immunoSEQ multiplex PCR was the method, and the copy in TCRdb shows in-frame clones only, minus some. There are around 130,000 clones in the sample; around 90% occur only once, and over 1.2% lies in the top ten. Between the trimmed V and J ends, which lost 0 bases and 8 bases, there was a span of 10 bases. CDR3 size: 14 residues. The V gene's germline CDR1 is MNHEY and CDR2 SVGAGI. To note about this clone: The antigen is unknown.

The chain employs TRBV6-5 and TRBJ1-4, with a tentative D call TRBD1 (5 bases). Sequencing was performed on peripheral blood, taken on day 0 of AZD1222 vaccination. This receptor was obtained from an adult in good health. CDR3 sequence (DNA): TGTGCCAGCAGTTACTCTTTCAGGGACGAAAAACTGTTTTTT. Encoded protein: CASSYSFRDEKLFF.